The clone carrying this T cell receptor (beta chain) was recorded many times. Its antigen is still unknown. This sample is drawn from a study of human T cells and chemical hapten exposure. One entry per CDR3 protein, called by TCRdb with MiXCR from the RACE reads. The sample lists about 82,000 distinct CDR3 sequences, around 6.7% occurring once. Time point denoted: patch test 2, 6 weeks after DPC sensitization. Documented treatment: therapeutic diphenylcyclopropenone sensitization with weekly scalp DPC. This CDR3 has 14 residues. Per germline, CDR1 SNHLY and CDR2 FYNNEI. Between the trimmed V and J ends, which lost 6 bases and 2 bases, there was a span of 13 bases. Points from the study as a whole: TCRs above 1 in 1000 frequency stayed constant with DPC sensitization.

This TCR came from a woman in her 30s with alopecia areata. Some clones in this sample may be carry-over from other donors' samples. The sequences come from whole blood, collected in connection with sensitization to the hapten diphenylcyclopropenone (DPC). The V and J genes are TRBV2 and TRBJ2-5, with D possibly TRBD2 on 6 matching bases. In DNA, the CDR3 is TGTGCCAGCAGATCGGCACTAGCTCAAGAGACCCAGTACTTC. The encoded protein is CASRSALAQETQYF.